These 15 T cell receptor beta chains came from one sample sequenced in a study of technical replicates of blood from a handful of donors (TCRdb year 2017). Library prep was done by the immunoSEQ multiplex PCR assay. As stored in TCRdb, this immuneACCESS dataset retains in-frame rearrangements with V and J assigned. A fraction of the clones does not appear; measured against another copy, unresolved V genes explain less than half of the discrepancy, and the remainder lacks a known reason. The sample data list around 97,000 clones, and around 96% of these were observed just once. 0.25% to 0.35% of the sample is in the top ten clones. The sequencing input was T cells isolated from PBMCs. Every receptor here comes from a human donor in good health.

The V and J genes are TRBV2 and TRBJ2-7, with D possibly being TRBD1 (7 bases). This CDR3 spans 16 amino acids. V dropped 7 bases and J dropped 0 bases, with 19 bases sitting between them. Per the germline V gene, CDR1 is SNHLY and CDR2 is FYNNEI. The CDR3 is CASINRGLLLSYEQYF. The CDR3 region has the DNA TGTGCCAGCATTAACAGGGGACTCCTCCTCTCCTACGAGCAGTACTTC.

The chain joins TRBV15 to TRBJ1-3; D ambiguous. V was pared by 0 bases and J by 4 bases, with 7 bases between. This CDR3 has 14 amino acids. Germline CDR1 is LNHNV and CDR2 is YYDKDF (reference sequence). CDR3 amino acids: CATSREAWGNTIYF. CDR3 DNA sequence: TGTGCCACCAGCAGAGAGGCCTGGGGAAACACCATATATTTT.

The chain carries TRBV5-1 and TRBJ2-1; TRBD2 matches at 12 bases. Looked up from germline, CDR1 is SGHRS and CDR2 is YFSETQ. The ends lost 4 bases at V and 7 bases at J; junction bases unmatched: 15. This CDR3 has 18 amino acids. The CDR3 DNA reads TGCGCCAGCAGCGTCCGGCCTCCTAGCGGGAGGGGGTTAAATGAGCAGTTCTTC. It codes for CASSVRPPSGRGLNEQFF.

DNA of the CDR3: TGTGCCAGCAGCTTGGGGCCCGGCGGGACCTACGAGCAGTACTTC. It is translated as CASSLGPGGTYEQYF. The rearrangement links TRBV7-2 to TRBJ2-7; a possible D gene is TRBD2 (6 bases). Deletions cut 3 bases from V and 2 bases from J, with 14 bases between. Germline values: CDR1 SGHTA, CDR2 FQGNSA. CDR3 length: 15 residues.

The V and J genes are TRBV7-2 and TRBJ1-2; D might be TRBD1 (6 bases). Trimming stripped 2 bases from V and 4 bases from J, with 17 bases between. The length of the CDR3 is 16 residues. Germline lookup yields CDR1 SGHTA and CDR2 FQGNSA. CDR3 coding DNA: TGTGCCAGCAGCTTAAGTCAGGGGTTACTAGGCTATGGCTACACCTTC. Translated, it gives CASSLSQGLLGYGYTF.

This chain uses TRBV30 with TRBJ2-1, with D tentatively TRBD2 (6 bases). CDR3 length equals 13 residues. The V gene's germline CDR1 is GTSNPN and CDR2 SVGIG (reference sequence). Trimming stripped 1 base from V and 6 bases from J, with 10 bases between. CDR3 nucleotides: TGTGCCTGGAGTGGTCTAGCGTTCAATGAGCAGTTCTTC. Translated, it gives CAWSGLAFNEQFF. The complete variable domain, with remaining parts taken from reference TRBV30 and TRBJ2-1, reads SQTIHQWPATLVQPVGSPLSLECTVEGTSNPNLYWYRQAAGRGLQLLFYSVGIGQISSEVPQNLSASRPQDRQFILSSKKLLLSDSGFYLCAWSGLAFNEQFFGPGTRLTVL.

This clone has only one observation. The gene calls are TRBV10-1 and TRBJ2-5; 10 positions match TRBD1. Unmatched junction bases numbered 8, after V lost 6 bases and J lost 4 bases. From germline, CDR1 is WNHNN and CDR2 SYGVQD (reference sequence). The CDR3 spans 15 residues. The CDR3 DNA reads TGCGCCAGCAGCCTCGGGACAGGGGAGGTAGAGACCCAGTACTTC. Its translation is CASSLGTGEVETQYF.

The chain employs TRBV7-8 and TRBJ2-7, with D possibly being TRBD2 (5 bases). Germline values: CDR1 SGHVS, CDR2 FQNEAQ. V gave up 4 bases and J gave up 0 bases, with 13 bases separating them. The CDR3 totals 15 residues. The CDR3 reads CASSSSRWSSYEQYF. CDR3 coding DNA: TGTGCCAGCAGCTCTAGCAGGTGGTCCTCCTACGAGCAGTACTTC.

This chain joins TRBV7-2 and TRBJ2-1; 9 bases agree with TRBD2. V shed 4 bases, J shed 4 bases, and the junction held 5 bases outside the gene matches. This CDR3 spans 15 amino acids. Germline values: CDR1 SGHTA, CDR2 FQGNSA. CDR3 coding DNA: TGTGCCAGCAGCTCGACTAGCGGAGGATACAATGAGCAGTTCTTC. The encoded protein is CASSSTSGGYNEQFF.

The J gene is TRBJ2-7, the V gene TRBV19; 8 nucleotides align to TRBD1. After removal of 4 bases from V and 1 base from J, the junction contained 3 bases not matched to a gene. Germline-derived CDR1 and CDR2 are LNHDA and SQIVND (reference sequence). This CDR3 spans 14 amino acids. The CDR3 sequence is CASSNGQGSYEQYF. CDR3 nucleotide sequence: TGTGCCAGTAGTAATGGACAGGGATCCTACGAGCAGTACTTC.

The rearrangement joins TRBV7-9 to TRBJ2-5, with 10 positions matching TRBD2. The J segment lost 3 bases and the V segment lost 1 base, leaving 8 bases of the junction unmatched. Germline assignment: CDR1 SEHNR and CDR2 FQNEAQ (reference sequence). CDR3 length: 17 residues. CDR3 DNA: TGTGCCAGCAGCTTAGGCTCTAGCGGGAGTAGAAAAGAGACCCAGTACTTC. This gives the protein CASSLGSSGSRKETQYF. The whole variable domain, filled in from reference TRBV7-9 and TRBJ2-5, reads DTGVSQNPRHKITKRGQNVTFRCDPISEHNRLYWYRQTLGQGPEFLTYFQNEAQLEKSRLLSDRFSAERPKGSFSTLEIQRTEQGDSAMYLCASSLGSSGSRKETQYFGPGTRLLVL.

This chain joins TRBV28 and TRBJ1-1; D may be TRBD1 (6 bases). The CDR3 extends over 12 amino acids. The germline V gene encodes CDR1 MDHEN and CDR2 SYDVKM. V was pared by 4 bases and J by 11 bases, with 14 bases between. CDR3 sequence reads: CASSSRGAQAFF. In DNA, the CDR3 is TGTGCCAGCAGTTCTCGGGGGGCTCAGGCTTTCTTT.

V is TRBV9 and J is TRBJ2-1; D might be TRBD2 (5 bases). Trimming cost V 4 bases and J 1 base, with 12 bases left between them. CDR1 and CDR2 (germline): SGDLS, YYNGEE. The CDR3 is 15 residues long. CDR3 sequence reads: CASSLRGISYNEQFF. The CDR3 DNA follows: TGTGCCAGCAGCTTAAGAGGGATTTCCTACAATGAGCAGTTCTTC.

The chain carries TRBV5-1 and TRBJ1-1; a possible D gene is TRBD1 (6 bases). There are 14 residues in the CDR3. CDR1 and CDR2 from the germline V gene are SGHRS and YFSETQ. Trimming shortened V by 4 bases and J by 1 base, and 11 bases separated the two germline ends. CDR3 bases: TGCGCCAGCAGCCCCTTGGACAGGAACACTGAAGCTTTCTTT. Encoded protein: CASSPLDRNTEAFF.

The chain has TRBV27 and TRBJ1-1; D remains ambiguous. The V end was cut by 4 bases, the J end by 5 bases, with 11 bases between. Germline V gene sequence: CDR1 MNHEY, CDR2 SMNVEV (reference sequence). The CDR3 consists of 13 residues. The CDR3 sequence: CASSSYSVTEAFF. CDR3 in DNA: TGTGCCAGCAGTTCCTACAGTGTTACTGAAGCTTTCTTT.